The next 4 T cell receptor beta chains were all read from a single sample in a study of T cell repertoires in ileal Crohn's disease. Generated by immunoSEQ multiplex PCR, the TCRdb table keeps only in-frame clones and is missing some. The sample consists of roughly 15,000 clones, roughly 85% of them appearing once. The specimen sequenced was ileal tissue. The receptors stem from an adult with Crohn's disease.

The J gene is TRBJ2-3, the V gene TRBV9; TRBD2 aligns across 10 bases. The length of the CDR3 is 16 residues. The junction had 12 bases not matched to a gene; V was cut back by 4 bases and J by 7 bases. Per germline, CDR1 SGDLS and CDR2 YYNGEE. This chain's CDR3 is CASSSRSGGAGYTQYF. CDR3 nucleotides: TGTGCCAGCAGCTCACGGAGCGGGGGGGCTGGTTATACGCAGTATTTT. Full variable domain (outside the CDR3, taken from reference TRBV9 and TRBJ2-3): DSGVTQTPKHLITATGQRVTLRCSPRSGDLSVYWYQQSLDQGLQFLIQYYNGEERAKGNILERFSAQQFPDLHSELNLSSLELGDSALYFCASSSRSGGAGYTQYFGPGTRLTVL.

This sequence joins TRBV7-6 and TRBJ2-2; 9 bases are shared with TRBD2. CDR3 length: 15 residues. Per germline, CDR1 SGHVS and CDR2 FNYEAQ. J lost 5 bases, V lost 7 bases, and 8 bases had no gene match. CDR3 nucleotide sequence: TGTGCCAGCACCTCCGCGGCGGGGGGGACCGGGGAGCTGTTTTTT. Its protein is CASTSAAGGTGELFF.

The chain is built from TRBV19 and TRBJ2-1; the match to TRBD2 covers 12 bases. CDR1 is LNHDA and CDR2 is SQIVND in the germline V gene (reference sequence). V dropped 11 bases and J dropped 8; count of bases not matched to a gene: 10. This CDR3 is built from 14 residues. CDR3: CASGLAGPGYEQFF. Here the CDR3 DNA reads TGTGCCTCGGGACTAGCGGGCCCCGGCTATGAGCAGTTCTTC.

With respect to this clone: This sample also contains other DNA sequences that code for the same CDR3. The chain recombines TRBV19 with TRBJ1-3, with D unclear. V was pared by 3 bases and J by 7 bases, with 16 bases between. This CDR3 is 15 amino acids long. Germline V gene sequence: CDR1 LNHDA, CDR2 SQIVND (reference sequence). CDR3 nucleotides: TGTGCCAGTAGTATTTATCGACTACCGGGGAACACCATATATTTT. This translates into CASSIYRLPGNTIYF.